This passage covers 19 T cell receptor beta chains from one sample sequenced in a study of T-cell reconstitution after alpha-beta-depleted transplantation in children. Unique molecular identifiers were incorporated when the TCRbeta library was constructed. Via MiXCR, TCRdb re-called the PCR reads, giving one row per CDR3 protein. The repertoire holds approximately 170,000 distinct CDR3 sequences, with around 10% as singletons. The specimen comprised PBMCs, sampled before TCRalphabeta/CD19-depleted stem cell transplant. The receptors here all came from a boy under 10 years old with acute myeloid leukemia, due to receive a stem cell transplant.

This clonotype was seen ten or more times. The chain joins TRBV7-3 to TRBJ1-2; maybe TRBD1 (5 bases). Per the germline V gene, CDR1 is SGHTA and CDR2 is FQGTGA. The germline V and J ends were trimmed by 5 bases and 6 bases, with 22 bases remaining between them. The CDR3 covers 16 residues. CDR3 coding DNA: TGTGCCAGCAGCCCGGGGTGGGGCCCGGATCCAGATGGCTACACCTTC. Protein: CASSPGWGPDPDGYTF.

This clonotype showed up many times. This chain uses TRBV12-3 or TRBV12-4 with TRBJ2-3; 12 bases line up with TRBD2. Losses at the gene ends were 6 bases for V and 0 bases for J; bases not matched to a gene: 4. The CDR3 consists of 16 residues. DNA for the CDR3: TGTGCCAGCAGCACGACTAGCGGGGGTAGCACAGATACGCAGTATTTT. Translation: CASSTTSGGSTDTQYF.

This clonotype was seen many times. CDR3 region: CASSYGSGKADTQYF. CDR3 sequence (DNA): TGTGCCAGCAGTTATGGGTCAGGGAAGGCAGATACGCAGTATTTT. The chain joins TRBV6-5 to TRBJ2-3; TRBD1 is a possible D gene (5 bases). Trimming shortened V by 3 bases and J by 4 bases, and 14 bases separated the two germline ends. This CDR3 has 15 amino acids. CDR1 and CDR2 (germline): MNHEY, SVGAGI.

This clonotype was detected many times. The CDR3: CASKGLAGGGTDTQYF. CDR3 coding DNA: TGTGCCAGCAAGGGGTTAGCGGGAGGTGGGACAGATACGCAGTATTTT. The chain is built from TRBV6-1 and TRBJ2-3; 10 positions agree with TRBD2. The germline gives CDR1 MNHNS, CDR2 SASEGT. The J segment lost 3 bases and the V segment lost 7 bases, leaving 10 bases of the junction unmatched. CDR3 length: 16 residues.

This clonotype has a count of ten or more. The V gene is TRBV12-3 or TRBV12-4, the J gene TRBJ2-3; D not resolved. Trimming left V 2 bases short and J 0 bases short, with 9 bases between. This CDR3 is built from 15 residues. CDR3 coding DNA: TGTGCCAGCAGTTTAAAGGGATTTAGCACAGATACGCAGTATTTT. Residues: CASSLKGFSTDTQYF.

In this sample, this clonotype turned up many times. The gene calls are TRBV7-3 and TRBJ2-1, with a weak D call TRBD1 (5 bases). This CDR3 contains 14 residues. Trimming took off 5 bases at V and 5 bases at J, with 13 bases between the two ends. Per the germline V gene, CDR1 is SGHTA and CDR2 is FQGTGA. The CDR3 sequence is CASSQYAGNNEQFF. In nucleotides, the CDR3 is TGTGCCAGCAGCCAGTATGCAGGGAACAATGAGCAGTTCTTC.

About this clonotype itself: At one boundary the junction diverges from the germline segment, which might be a read error. The rearrangement joins TRBV20-1 to TRBJ2-1, with 9 bases identical to TRBD2. The CDR3 is made up of 17 amino acids. Germline assignment: CDR1 DFQATT and CDR2 SNEGSKA (reference sequence). CDR3: CCARDLEASGIWNEQFF. The DNA of the CDR3 is TGCTGTGCTAGAGATCTCGAGGCTAGCGGGATTTGGAATGAGCAGTTCTTC.

Many counts were recorded for this clonotype. V usage is TRBV6-1 and J usage is TRBJ2-3, with TRBD1 as a possible D gene (6 bases). The length of the CDR3 is 16 residues. CDR1 MNHNS and CDR2 SASEGT come from the germline V gene. V was pared by 1 base and J by 4 bases, with 15 bases between. The CDR3 protein is CASSEVGGSYSDTQYF. The DNA for the CDR3 is TGTGCCAGCAGTGAAGTAGGGGGAAGCTATTCAGATACGCAGTATTTT.

This clonotype was counted at least ten times. This chain connects TRBV7-3 to TRBJ2-1; D is ambiguous. Germline values: CDR1 SGHTA, CDR2 FQGTGA. This CDR3 is 13 amino acids long. Between the trimmed V and J ends, which lost 2 bases and 9 bases, there was a span of 11 bases. This chain's CDR3 is CASSLAFSGEQFF. The DNA for the CDR3 is TGTGCCAGCAGCTTAGCCTTCTCTGGTGAGCAGTTCTTC.

Ten or more counts support this clonotype. The chain employs TRBV29-1 and TRBJ1-2; TRBD1 is a possible D gene (5 bases). The CDR3 loop spans 13 amino acids. Deletions cut 0 bases from V and 7 bases from J, with 12 bases between. Germline CDR1 and CDR2: SQVTM and ANQGSEA. The CDR3, as DNA: TGCAGCGTTGAAGAACTCCTGGGGGGTGGCTACACCTTC. Translating it yields CSVEELLGGGYTF.

This clonotype came up many times. The gene calls are TRBV18 and TRBJ2-1, with 13 bases identical to TRBD2. The germline CDR1 and CDR2 sequences are KGHSH and LQKENI. V gave up 5 bases and J gave up 4 bases; unmatched junction bases: 5. This CDR3 region has 16 residues. The CDR3: CASSGTSGKVYNEQFF. The CDR3 DNA reads TGTGCCAGCTCAGGGACTAGCGGGAAGGTTTACAATGAGCAGTTCTTC.

In this sample, this clonotype turned up many times. The chain has TRBV5-1 and TRBJ2-2, with a possible D match to TRBD1 (5 bases). The CDR3 length is 14 residues. Germline CDR1 SGHRS, CDR2 YFSETQ. V was clipped by 4 bases and J by 5 bases, with 12 bases between them. The CDR3, as DNA: TGCGCCAGCAGCCCCCAGGGTCGAACCGGGGAGCTGTTTTTT. Protein: CASSPQGRTGELFF.

This clonotype was counted at least ten times. CDR3 DNA sequence: TGTGCCACCAGCAGAGATAGTCGCAATGAGCAGTTCTTC. Translating gives CATSRDSRNEQFF. The chain recombines TRBV15 with TRBJ2-1, with D unresolved. V lost 0 bases to trimming and J lost 6 bases, with 6 bases between them. Germline CDR1 LNHNV, CDR2 YYDKDF (reference sequence). This CDR3 is built from 13 residues.

This clonotype has a count of ten or more. V is TRBV4-2 and J is TRBJ1-2; D gene ambiguous. Germline assignment: CDR1 LGHNA and CDR2 YNFKEQ. Trimming took 7 bases from V and 5 from J, leaving 14 bases between them. The CDR3 sequence is 13 residues long. In DNA, the CDR3 is TGTGCCAGCAACCCGGGAAGAGATTATGGCTACACCTTC. This codes for CASNPGRDYGYTF.

This clonotype came up many times. The CDR3 DNA sequence: TGCAGTGCTAGAGCCCAGGTCACAGATACGCAGTATTTT. Translating gives CSARAQVTDTQYF. The chain employs TRBV20-1 and TRBJ2-3; D is undetermined. The germline V and J ends were trimmed by 1 base and 2 bases, with 7 bases remaining between them. The germline CDR1 and CDR2 sequences are DFQATT and SNEGSKA (reference sequence). The CDR3 has 13 amino acids.

This clonotype was seen a handful of times. The genes are TRBV13 and TRBJ2-7; maybe TRBD2 (6 bases). CDR3 length equals 17 residues. Deletions cut 2 bases from V and 1 base from J, with 18 bases between. In germline, CDR1 is PRHDT, CDR2 FYEKMQ (reference sequence). The DNA for the CDR3 is TGTGCCAGCAGCTTAATTGTTGGGACTCCCAAGTCCTACGAGCAGTACTTC. Translated: CASSLIVGTPKSYEQYF.

This clonotype was observed at least ten times. The rearrangement links TRBV5-1 to TRBJ1-1; 10 bases agree with TRBD1. The CDR3 extends over 16 amino acids. The germline gives CDR1 SGHRS, CDR2 YFSETQ. Trimming took 1 base from V and 5 from J; bases not matched to a gene: 8. CDR3 coding DNA: TGCGCCAGCAGCTTGCTTCGGGACAGGGGACGGACTGAAGCTTTCTTT. Residues: CASSLLRDRGRTEAFF.

This clonotype has a count of ten or more. CDR3 DNA sequence: TGTGCCAGCACCACAGGGTATCGTAATTCACCCCTCCACTTT. Encoded protein: CASTTGYRNSPLHF. This rearrangement joins TRBV3-1 to TRBJ1-6, with D perhaps matching TRBD1 (6 bases). Trimming took 7 bases from V and 6 from J, leaving 13 bases between them. Germline V lookup: CDR1 LGHDT, CDR2 YNNKEL (reference sequence). This CDR3 region has 14 residues.

This clonotype was seen many times. The rearrangement uses TRBV16 and TRBJ1-1, with D tentatively TRBD1 (5 bases). CDR3 length: 14 residues. CDR1 is KGHSY, CDR2 FQNENV, per germline. V shed 1 base and J shed 1 base, with 7 bases lying between them. Here the CDR3 reads CASSQFQGNTEAFF. CDR3 DNA: TGTGCCAGCAGCCAATTTCAGGGGAACACTGAAGCTTTCTTT.